This T cell receptor beta chain was sequenced in a study of PD-L1 blockade in urothelial cancer. About the research overall: Treatment start was followed by blood analysis at 3 weeks (second dose) and again at 6 weeks. Study-wide results and limits: Pretreatment clonality of the blood TCR repertoire below the median was predictive of superior survival.

Germline CDR1 MNHEY, CDR2 SVGAGI. V was clipped by 6 bases and J by 0 bases; unmatched bases: 7. The CDR3 spans 15 residues. Here immunoSEQ multiplex PCR was the method, and the copy in TCRdb shows in-frame clones only, minus some. The sample lists tens of thousands of clones, 84% seen once, with over 2% in the top ten. As regards this clone: Its antigen is not identified.

Noted time point: pretreatment peripheral blood. This specimen consisted of PBMCs, obtained around atezolizumab (anti-PD-L1) treatment. The chain links TRBV6-5 to TRBJ1-2, with 7 bases aligning to TRBD1. The origin of this receptor is a man in his 60s with urothelial cancer. As DNA, the CDR3 is TGTGCCAGCAGCGTCACGGGACAGTCTAACTATGGCTACACCTTC. This sequence encodes CASSVTGQSNYGYTF.